Presented here are 3 T cell receptor beta chains from one specimen sequenced in a study of blood T cells in healthy people across ages. Using a J-beta primer mix together with a sample-barcoded 5' primer, a second PCR was run for roughly 7 to 11 cycles. Each CDR3 protein gets one entry after TCRdb re-called the 5' RACE reads with MiXCR. This table holds 700,000 to 850,000 distinct CDR3 sequences, about 37% found once. Sequenced sample: blood. Every receptor here comes from a man in his late teens or twenties in good health.

This clonotype occurred a few times. The V and J genes are TRBV4-1 and TRBJ2-7, with D perhaps matching TRBD1 (5 bases). The closer fit of TRBJ2-5 to the DNA end suggests the J call may be wrong. The CDR3 covers 14 residues. CDR1 MGHRA and CDR2 YSYEKL come from the germline V gene. In DNA form, the CDR3 reads TGCGCCAGCAGCTTGGGGCCCCCTGCGGAGACCCAGTACTTC. It yields the protein CASSLGPPAETQYF.

This clonotype has only a few counts. The V gene is TRBV7-9, the J gene TRBJ2-7; possible D gene TRBD2, 6 bases. This CDR3 spans 12 amino acids. The germline CDR1 and CDR2 sequences are SEHNR and FQNEAQ (reference sequence). V was clipped by 6 bases and J by 7 bases, with 13 bases between them. CDR3 DNA sequence: TGTGCCAGCAGTCTAGGGACTTCGGAGCAGTACTTC. This encodes CASSLGTSEQYF. Variable domain in full (rest from reference TRBV7-9 and TRBJ2-7): DTGVSQNPRHKITKRGQNVTFRCDPISEHNRLYWYRQTLGQGPEFLTYFQNEAQLEKSRLLSDRFSAERPKGSFSTLEIQRTEQGDSAMYLCASSLGTSEQYFGPGTRLTVT.

The chain uses TRBV20-1 and TRBJ1-6; D unclear. CDR3 length: 12 amino acids. V dropped 3 bases and J dropped 5 bases, with 5 bases sitting between them. Germline CDR1 and CDR2: DFQATT and SNEGSKA (reference sequence). The CDR3 region is CSASENNSPLHF. The DNA of the CDR3 is TGCAGTGCTAGTGAAAATAATTCACCCCTCCACTTT.